This T cell receptor (beta chain) was documented in a study of shared clonotypes between healthy human individuals. Turning to the study itself: A couple of women and a few men aged 18 to 49 made up the donors.

Using immunoSEQ multiplex PCR, the repertoire was profiled, and TCRdb retains in-frame clones only, with some absent. The sample carries roughly 2.4 million clones, roughly 95% recorded once. Source material: naive CD4+ T cells sorted from blood. Subset meaning: CD45RA+ positively selected. The origin of this receptor is a young man in good health.

The CDR3 DNA is TGCGCCAGCAGCAGGGGTGCGTCTGAAGGAGAAAAACTGTTTTTT. Translating it yields CASSRGASEGEKLFF. The chain employs TRBV5-1 and TRBJ1-4; D might be TRBD1 (5 bases). The germline CDR1 and CDR2 sequences are SGHRS and YFSETQ. The CDR3 has 15 residues. Trimming stripped 4 bases from V and 8 bases from J, with 18 bases between.